One sample yielded the 22 T cell receptor beta chains listed below, sequenced in a study of Ad26.COV2.S vaccination and SARS-CoV-2 variants (TCRdb year 2021). The treatment or condition label, read with the paper, signifies: some 20 received Ad26.COV2.S at low or high dose, single or two shots; about 5 received placebo; per-sample allocation not given. Repertoires of vaccine and placebo recipients were sequenced from samples collected on day 63 after the first injection. Receptor libraries were prepared by the immunoSEQ multiplex PCR assay. Entries here come from immuneACCESS through TCRdb and include only in-frame sequences with V and J called. Some clones fail to appear in such tables; in the studies checked, an unresolved V gene covers under half of the shortfall, and the cause of the remainder is unknown. The sample yields some 390,000 clones; about 89% were counted once. The ten largest account for over 1.5% of the sample.

The sample in question was peripheral blood, obtained in a trial of Ad26.COV2.S vaccine versus placebo. These receptors were obtained from a person between 18 and 59 years old who received the Ad26.COV2.S COVID-19 vaccine or a placebo.

The V gene is TRBV19, the J gene TRBJ1-2, with TRBD1 as a possible D gene (5 bases). Germline CDR1 and CDR2: LNHDA and SQIVND (reference sequence). The CDR3 covers 14 residues. V was cut by 11 bases and J by 2 bases, with 18 bases left in between. The CDR3 bases are TGTGCCGTAGAGGGAGCAGGGACGAACTATGGCTACACCTTC. This encodes CAVEGAGTNYGYTF.

The rearrangement links TRBV27 to TRBJ1-1; D is undetermined. From germline, CDR1 is MNHEY and CDR2 SMNVEV (reference sequence). V lost 6 bases to trimming and J lost 3 bases, with 17 bases between them. CDR3 length: 15 amino acids. The CDR3 nucleotides are TGTGCCAGCAGACTTTCCGGAGTATATTACACTGAAGCTTTCTTT. Its protein is CASRLSGVYYTEAFF.

The chain joins TRBV23-1 to TRBJ1-3; D possibly corresponds to TRBD1 (6 bases). TRBV23-1 is given ORF status, its function remaining uncertain. The CDR3 has 16 amino acids. Trimming removed 3 bases from V and 3 bases from J, with 15 bases in between. The CDR3 here is CASSHPQGPFGNTIYF. Written as DNA, the CDR3 is TGCGCCAGCAGTCATCCACAGGGTCCATTTGGAAACACCATATATTTT.

V gene TRBV2 combines with J gene TRBJ2-3, with D perhaps TRBD2 (6 bases). V was clipped by 3 bases and J by 0 bases, with 10 bases between them. Per the germline V gene, CDR1 is SNHLY and CDR2 is FYNNEI. There are 15 residues in the CDR3. The CDR3 loop is CASSEEGLSTDTQYF. The CDR3, as DNA: TGTGCCAGCAGTGAGGAGGGGCTAAGCACAGATACGCAGTATTTT.

This clone occurred a few times. V and J are TRBV5-1 and TRBJ1-6; 10 nucleotides align to TRBD1. Trimming removed 2 bases from V and 9 bases from J; junction bases left unmatched: 5. The CDR3 consists of 15 residues. Germline CDR1 and CDR2: SGHRS and YFSETQ. The CDR3: CASSFGDRGLSPLHF. The CDR3 nucleotides are TGCGCCAGCAGCTTTGGAGACAGGGGGCTTTCACCCCTCCACTTT.

The chain carries TRBV29-1 and TRBJ1-1, with unresolved D. The V and J ends lost 6 bases and 6 bases respectively, with 17 bases between them. Looked up from germline, CDR1 is SQVTM and CDR2 is ANQGSEA. The CDR3 is 13 amino acids. The CDR3 DNA reads TGCAGCGTGGAAAATAACGGGCGTTCTGAAGCTTTCTTT. Its translation: CSVENNGRSEAFF. The whole variable domain, remainder taken from reference TRBV29-1 and TRBJ1-1, is SAVISQKPSRDICQRGTSLTIQCQVDSQVTMMFWYRQQPGQSLTLIATANQGSEATYESGFVIDKFPISRPNLTFSTLTVSNMSPEDSSIYLCSVENNGRSEAFFGQGTRLTVV.

The chain has TRBV3-1 (or the pseudogene TRBV3-2) and TRBJ2-3, with 8 bases identical to TRBD2. With V trimmed by 1 base and J by 2 bases, 5 bases remained unmatched. This CDR3 has 16 residues. From germline, CDR1 is LGHDT and CDR2 YNNKEL (reference sequence). The CDR3 loop is CASSQGAGGLTDTQYF. Here the CDR3 DNA reads TGTGCCAGCAGCCAAGGCGCGGGAGGACTCACAGATACGCAGTATTTT.

This clone was recorded only once. The junction departs from germline at one end; a sequencing error may be responsible. This chain links TRBV10-1 with TRBJ2-2; D gene ambiguous. Germline V CDR1 and CDR2: WNHNN, SYGVQD (reference sequence). This CDR3 is built from 13 residues. The CDR3 loop is CASSETKTGELFF. The CDR3, as DNA: TGCGCCAGCAGTGAGACGAAGACCGGGGAGCTGTTTTTT.

The rearrangement joins TRBV11-2 to TRBJ2-6, with D possibly matching TRBD1 (5 bases). CDR1 is SGHAT and CDR2 is FQNNGV in the germline V gene. The length of the CDR3 is 18 residues. Trimming took 5 bases from V and 0 from J, leaving 17 bases between them. The CDR3 nucleotides read TGTGCCAGCAGCGTCCTCGGACACTCTAGCTCTGGGGCCAACGTCCTGACTTTC. Amino acids: CASSVLGHSSSGANVLTF.

The rearrangement uses TRBV21-1 and TRBJ2-2; the tabulated D call, TRBD2, remains unverified against the DNA. TRBV21-1 is a listed pseudogene. The CDR3 has 19 residues. CDR3 sequence reads: CASSTGTSGRAVVPGELFF. The CDR3 DNA is TGTGCCAGCAGCACCGGGACTAGCGGGAGGGCCGTCGTACCCGGGGAGCTGTTTTTT.

J is TRBJ2-2 and V is TRBV11-3; the D is unclear. Germline V gene sequence: CDR1 SGHNT, CDR2 YENEEA. The length of the CDR3 is 13 residues. V was cut by 3 bases and J by 7 bases, with 9 bases left in between. The CDR3, as DNA: TGTGCCAGCAGCTTCCGTCCGGACGGGGAGCTGTTTTTT. As protein: CASSFRPDGELFF.

The V call is TRBV5-5, the J call TRBJ1-4; no definite D call. Trimming shortened V by 4 bases and J by 6 bases, and 13 bases separated the two germline ends. This CDR3 region has 14 residues. The germline CDR1 and CDR2 sequences are SGHKS and YYEKEE (reference sequence). CDR3 protein: CASSGRLSDEKLFF. CDR3 nucleotides: TGTGCCAGCAGCGGGAGGCTAAGTGATGAAAAACTGTTTTTT.

With respect to this clone: In the same sample, other DNA sequences code for this CDR3. This chain joins TRBV6-5 and TRBJ2-1; 11 nucleotides match TRBD2. CDR1 is MNHEY, CDR2 SVGAGI, per germline. V lost 8 bases to trimming and J lost 4 bases; unmatched junction nucleotides: 1. The CDR3 consists of 13 residues. The CDR3 DNA is TGTGCCAGCGGGACTAGCGGATACAATGAGCAGTTCTTC. Amino acids: CASGTSGYNEQFF.

The gene calls are TRBV6-5 and TRBJ2-7, with D uncertain. V lost 2 bases and J lost 5, with 16 bases in between. CDR3 length equals 15 residues. In germline, CDR1 is MNHEY, CDR2 SVGAGI. CDR3 sequence (DNA): TGTGCCAGCAGTTACGCCGCAGCCCCTAGGCACGAGCAGTACTTC. Translated, it gives CASSYAAAPRHEQYF.

The chain is built from TRBV21-1 and TRBJ1-5; no DNA check was done on the table's D call, TRBD1. TRBV21-1 corresponds to a pseudogene. The CDR3 is made up of 23 amino acids. DNA of the CDR3: TGTGCCAGCAGCAAAGCGAGACCGACAAACCGGGACAGGGGGCGGAGAGGCAATCAGCCCCAGCATTTT. This translates into CASSKARPTNRDRGRRGNQPQHF.

V usage is TRBV9 and J usage is TRBJ2-7; D ambiguous. Germline V gene lookup returns CDR1 SGDLS and CDR2 YYNGEE. V lost 0 bases to trimming and J lost 2 bases, with 6 bases between them. The CDR3 sequence is 13 residues long. The CDR3 sequence: CASSVEPTYEQYF. CDR3 DNA sequence: TGTGCCAGCAGCGTAGAGCCGACCTACGAGCAGTACTTC.

This chain connects TRBV3-1 (or the pseudogene TRBV3-2) to TRBJ1-2, with D unresolved. The V end was cut by 1 base, the J end by 4 bases, with 13 bases between. Germline-derived CDR1 and CDR2 are LGHDT and YNNKEL (reference sequence). CDR3 length equals 15 residues. The CDR3 DNA sequence: TGTGCCAGCAGCCAAGGGGCAGGATACCTCTATGGCTACACCTTC. Protein: CASSQGAGYLYGYTF.

The genes are TRBV12-5 and TRBJ2-7; maybe TRBD1 (6 bases). This CDR3 is 17 amino acids long. With 0 bases removed from V and 0 bases from J, the gap between germline ends came to 15 bases. Germline assignment: CDR1 LGHNT and CDR2 FRNRAP. The CDR3 bases are TGTGCTAGTGGTTTGGTCCTAGGCAGGGGCCGCTCCTACGAGCAGTACTTC. This encodes CASGLVLGRGRSYEQYF.

The chain has TRBV7-9 and TRBJ2-3, with TRBD2 matching 13 bases. The germline V gene encodes CDR1 SEHNR and CDR2 FQNEAQ (reference sequence). V was pared by 6 bases and J by 5 bases, with 5 bases of the junction left unmatched. CDR3 length: 15 amino acids. The CDR3 reads CASRGLAGSIDTQYF. The CDR3 coding sequence is TGTGCCAGCAGGGGACTAGCGGGATCCATAGATACGCAGTATTTT.

The chain couples TRBV18 to TRBJ2-3; D is perhaps TRBD1 (5 bases). Trimming stripped 5 bases from V and 3 bases from J, with 9 bases between. This CDR3 comprises 13 residues. CDR1 is KGHSH, CDR2 LQKENI, per germline. CDR3 loop: CASSSRQTDTQYF. CDR3 DNA: TGTGCCAGCTCATCCCGACAGACAGATACGCAGTATTTT.

CDR3: CATVRESAYEQYF. CDR3 nucleotides: TGTGCCACCGTCCGGGAGTCAGCGTACGAGCAGTACTTC. The chain couples TRBV10-3 to TRBJ2-7, with D possibly being TRBD2 (6 bases). The CDR3 extends over 13 amino acids. CDR1 and CDR2 (germline): ENHRY, SYGVKD. V dropped 10 bases and J dropped 4 bases, with 17 bases sitting between them.

The chain combines TRBV27 with TRBJ1-2; maybe TRBD1 (5 bases). The CDR3 totals 16 residues. The germline CDR1 and CDR2 sequences are MNHEY and SMNVEV (reference sequence). The V end lost 0 bases, the J end lost 4 bases, and 15 bases lay between the germline ends. CDR3 region: CASSLSIGTLLYGYTF. Written as DNA, the CDR3 is TGTGCCAGCAGTTTATCGATAGGGACCCTCCTCTATGGCTACACCTTC.